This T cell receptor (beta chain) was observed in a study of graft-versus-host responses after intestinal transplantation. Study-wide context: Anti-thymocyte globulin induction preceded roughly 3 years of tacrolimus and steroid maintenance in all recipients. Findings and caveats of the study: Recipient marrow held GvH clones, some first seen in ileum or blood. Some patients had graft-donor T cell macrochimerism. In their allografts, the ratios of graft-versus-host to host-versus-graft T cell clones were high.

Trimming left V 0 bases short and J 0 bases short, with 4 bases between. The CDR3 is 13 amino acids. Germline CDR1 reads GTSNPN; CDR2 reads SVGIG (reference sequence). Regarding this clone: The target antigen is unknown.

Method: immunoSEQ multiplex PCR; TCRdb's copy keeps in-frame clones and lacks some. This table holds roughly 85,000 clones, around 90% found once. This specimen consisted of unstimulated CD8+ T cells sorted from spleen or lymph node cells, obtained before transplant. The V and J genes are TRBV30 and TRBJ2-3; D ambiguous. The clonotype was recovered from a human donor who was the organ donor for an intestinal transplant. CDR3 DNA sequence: TGTGCCTGGAGTGTCCTTAGCACAGATACGCAGTATTTT. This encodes CAWSVLSTDTQYF.